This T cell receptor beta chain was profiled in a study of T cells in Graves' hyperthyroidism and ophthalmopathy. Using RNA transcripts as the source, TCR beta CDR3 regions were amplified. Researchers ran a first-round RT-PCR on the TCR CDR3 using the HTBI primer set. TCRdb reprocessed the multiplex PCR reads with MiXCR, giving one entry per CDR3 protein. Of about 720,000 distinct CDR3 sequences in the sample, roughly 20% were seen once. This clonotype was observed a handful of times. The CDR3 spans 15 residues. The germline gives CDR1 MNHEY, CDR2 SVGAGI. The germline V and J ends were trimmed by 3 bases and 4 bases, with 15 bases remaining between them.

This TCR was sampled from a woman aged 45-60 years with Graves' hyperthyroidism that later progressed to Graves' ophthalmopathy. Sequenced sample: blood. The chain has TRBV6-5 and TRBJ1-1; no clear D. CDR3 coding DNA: TGTGCCAGCAGTTATATGGTGGGAGTTGGCACTGAAGCTTTCTTT. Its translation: CASSYMVGVGTEAFF.